This is a list of T cell receptor beta chains from one sample in a study of PD-1 blockade in classical Hodgkin lymphoma. The data were produced by immunoSEQ multiplex PCR, yet TCRdb's version contains in-frame clones alone and is incomplete. The sample carries approximately 84,000 clones, about 89% recorded once. Sequences were derived from peripheral blood mononuclear cells (PBMCs), sampled at baseline. These receptors were obtained from a human donor with classical Hodgkin lymphoma. The CDR3 runs from the conserved cysteine through the conserved F or W. The D gene is left open where the match is weak. Clone size is shown for a subset of rows, as once, few, many or a class of expanded clone.

V gene	clone size	J gene	D gene	CDR3 protein
TRBV7-2	-	TRBJ1-5	-	CASSPGYSNQPQHF
TRBV30	-	TRBJ1-6	-	CAWSDRGRLINSPLHF
TRBV6-1	-	TRBJ1-1	-	CASSFRGKETEAFF
TRBV29-1	-	TRBJ1-2	-	CSVAYGYTF
TRBV9	-	TRBJ1-1	TRBD1	CASSVGAGGDTEAFF
TRBV6-5	-	TRBJ2-5	-	CASSYSTSGQETQYF
TRBV12-5	few	TRBJ1-1	-	CASGLYPTEAFF
TRBV5-4	-	TRBJ1-1	-	CASRRPGQLNTEAFF
TRBV2	-	TRBJ2-7	-	CASSEEEGVSYEQYF
TRBV7-9	-	TRBJ2-2	TRBD2	CASSLDLADTGELFF
TRBV30	-	TRBJ1-3	-	CAWSADWGNTIYF
TRBV14	-	TRBJ1-2	-	CASSPGVRDYGYTF
TRBV7-9	once	TRBJ1-2	-	CASSLARWEGYTF
TRBV29-1	-	TRBJ2-3	-	CSLRADTQYF
TRBV11-2	few	TRBJ1-3	-	CASSILRSSGNTIYF
TRBV27	-	TRBJ2-2	-	CASSFAGNTGELFF
TRBV5-1	-	TRBJ1-2	-	CASSSGQRTGSPPEYGYTF
TRBV28	once	TRBJ2-7	-	CASSPVGGDYEQYF
TRBV29-1	-	TRBJ2-2	-	CSVRGTKNTGELFF
TRBV27	-	TRBJ2-7	-	CASSLFGPPPPGDPEQYF
TRBV30	few	TRBJ1-5	-	CAWSANYNQPQHF
TRBV19	-	TRBJ2-1	-	CASRSPVGGEQFF
TRBV19	-	TRBJ2-7	TRBD1	CASSMADRGTYEQYF
TRBV30	-	TRBJ2-1	-	CAWSVLEVGEQFF
TRBV14	-	TRBJ1-5	TRBD1	CASSQDTWPGTGYNQPQHF